The TCR beta chain described here comes from a study of blood T cell repertoires in COVID-19. Study at large: Spain, Italy and the United States supplied samples that represented acute and convalescent COVID-19. From T cells, B-cell-depleted T cells, or PBMCs came the material, which was cDNA or gDNA.

This clone was seen more than once but under ten times. Between the trimmed V and J ends, which lost 1 base and 3 bases, there was a span of 7 bases. Germline-derived CDR1 and CDR2 are MGHRA and YSYEKL. This CDR3 region has 13 residues. The method was immunoSEQ multiplex PCR; TCRdb's version includes in-frame clones alone and lacks a portion of them. The sample carries hundreds of thousands of clones, under 90% recorded once. This sequence joins TRBV4-1 and TRBJ2-7, with D maybe TRBD2 (6 bases). This clonotype was obtained from a woman of 80 years or more with active or convalescent COVID-19. The sequenced sample was peripheral blood. For the CDR3, the DNA is TGCGCCAGCAGCCAAGGACTAGTCTACGAGCAGTACTTC. Protein: CASSQGLVYEQYF.